Included here is one T cell receptor beta chain sequence, with context. From blood CD8+ and CD4+ T cells, the TCR beta chain was sequenced. This entry belongs to a study of CD8 T cells in Susac syndrome. CDR3 length: 15 residues. The V gene end was trimmed by 4 bases and the J gene end by 4 bases; junction bases not matched to a gene: 12. Germline CDR1 and CDR2: SQVTM and ANQGSEA. An amount of RNA that ranged from roughly 0.45 to 1 ug was reverse transcribed with random hexamers. It was immunoSEQ multiplex PCR that amplified TCR beta CDR3 across 54 Vbeta and 13 Jbeta. TCRdb reprocessed the immunoSEQ multiplex PCR reads with MiXCR, giving one entry per CDR3 protein. The sample shows about 180,000 distinct CDR3 sequences, 95% of them seen only once.

This chain links TRBV29-1 with TRBJ2-5; 7 nucleotides match TRBD2. This clonotype was obtained from a human donor with multiple sclerosis. Sequencing was done on a sample of CD8+ T cells from PBMCs. CDR3 nucleotide sequence: TGCAGCGTTGTAGGCCGTGGGAGGGACGGAGAGACCCAGTACTTC. This encodes CSVVGRGRDGETQYF.